Listed below are T cell receptor beta chains from one sample, sequenced in a study of T cells in Graves' hyperthyroidism and ophthalmopathy. TCRdb used MiXCR to reprocess the multiplex PCR reads, holding one entry per CDR3 protein. In the table there are hundreds of thousands of distinct CDR3 sequences, about a sixth of which are singletons. The source material was blood. Source of these receptors: a woman younger than 35 with Graves' hyperthyroidism. CDR3s include the opening cysteine and the closing phenylalanine or tryptophan. A D gene is named only where the DNA matches it firmly. Some rows have no size entry. The others give once, few or many, or a class for an expanded clone.

J gene: TRBJ2-7; D gene: NA; clone size: NA; V gene: TRBV10-3; CDR3 protein: CAISVGVIGSYEQYF; CDR3 DNA: TGTGCCATCAGTGTGGGAGTTATCGGCTCCTACGAGCAGTACTTC
J gene: TRBJ1-1; D gene: NA; clone size: NA; V gene: TRBV5-1; CDR3 protein: CASSTAAGQSAEAFF; CDR3 DNA: TGCGCCAGCAGCACCGCGGCAGGACAATCGGCTGAAGCTTTCTTT
J gene: TRBJ2-1; D gene: TRBD2; clone size: NA; V gene: TRBV9; CDR3 protein: CASSVGGGTYNEQFF; CDR3 DNA: TGTGCCAGCAGCGTGGGCGGGGGGACCTACAATGAGCAGTTCTTC
J gene: TRBJ2-1; D gene: NA; clone size: NA; V gene: TRBV9; CDR3 protein: CASSVEAGSYNEQFF; CDR3 DNA: TGTGCCAGCAGCGTAGAGGCAGGGTCCTACAATGAGCAGTTCTTC
J gene: TRBJ2-3; D gene: TRBD2; clone size: few; V gene: TRBV10-3; CDR3 protein: CAIKLAGDGTDTQYF; CDR3 DNA: TGTGCCATCAAACTAGCGGGAGACGGCACAGATACGCAGTATTTT
J gene: TRBJ1-5; D gene: NA; clone size: NA; V gene: TRBV6-2/TRBV6-3; CDR3 protein: CASSYDNNQPQHF; CDR3 DNA: TGTGCCAGCAGTTACGACAACAATCAGCCCCAGCATTTT
J gene: TRBJ1-1; D gene: NA; clone size: NA; V gene: TRBV29-1; CDR3 protein: CSVGQSMNTEAFF; CDR3 DNA: TGCAGCGTTGGACAGTCCATGAACACTGAAGCTTTCTTT
J gene: TRBJ2-7; D gene: TRBD2; clone size: many; V gene: TRBV11-2; CDR3 protein: CASSRLAGARSYEQYF; CDR3 DNA: TGTGCCAGCAGCAGACTAGCGGGAGCGAGATCCTACGAGCAGTACTTC
J gene: TRBJ1-5; D gene: NA; clone size: many; V gene: TRBV12-3/TRBV12-4; CDR3 protein: CASTSGGINQPQHF; CDR3 DNA: TGTGCCAGCACTAGTGGGGGGATTAATCAGCCCCAGCATTTT
J gene: TRBJ1-2; D gene: NA; clone size: many; V gene: TRBV27; CDR3 protein: CASSPTRVYGYTF; CDR3 DNA: TGTGCCAGCAGCCCCACTAGGGTTTATGGCTACACCTTC
J gene: TRBJ2-2; D gene: TRBD1; clone size: NA; V gene: TRBV18; CDR3 protein: CASSPNRGTDTGELFF; CDR3 DNA: TGTGCCAGCTCACCCAACAGGGGGACCGACACCGGGGAGCTGTTTTTT
J gene: TRBJ2-2; D gene: NA; clone size: many; V gene: TRBV2; CDR3 protein: CASSVDGELFF; CDR3 DNA: TGTGCCAGCAGTGTAGACGGGGAGCTGTTTTTT
J gene: TRBJ1-1; D gene: NA; clone size: NA; V gene: TRBV7-2; CDR3 protein: CASSLGGLQAFF; CDR3 DNA: TGTGCCAGCAGCTTAGGCGGCCTACAGGCTTTCTTT
J gene: TRBJ2-7; D gene: TRBD1; clone size: NA; V gene: TRBV15; CDR3 protein: CATSRERGPYEQYF; CDR3 DNA: TGTGCCACCAGCAGAGAAAGGGGGCCCTACGAGCAGTACTTC
J gene: TRBJ2-7; D gene: NA; clone size: NA; V gene: TRBV29-1; CDR3 protein: CSVGRSSYEQYF; CDR3 DNA: TGCAGCGTTGGCCGAAGCTCCTACGAGCAGTACTTC
J gene: TRBJ2-7; D gene: TRBD2; clone size: many; V gene: TRBV5-1; CDR3 protein: CASSFARLAGGYEQYF; CDR3 DNA: TGCGCCAGCAGCTTTGCCCGACTAGCGGGGGGCTACGAGCAGTACTTC
J gene: TRBJ1-1; D gene: TRBD1; clone size: NA; V gene: TRBV5-6; CDR3 protein: CASSLVLYRGVEVAEAFF; CDR3 DNA: TGTGCCAGCAGCTTGGTTTTATACAGGGGTGTAGAGGTGGCTGAAGCTTTCTTT
J gene: TRBJ1-2; D gene: TRBD1; clone size: many; V gene: TRBV5-1; CDR3 protein: CASSARDREGYTF; CDR3 DNA: TGCGCCAGCAGCGCCCGGGACAGGGAAGGCTACACCTTC
J gene: TRBJ1-1; D gene: NA; clone size: NA; V gene: TRBV7-2; CDR3 protein: CASSWMGGKPDFEAFF; CDR3 DNA: TGTGCCAGCAGCTGGATGGGGGGCAAACCGGACTTTGAAGCTTTCTTT
J gene: TRBJ2-7; D gene: NA; clone size: NA; V gene: TRBV29-1; CDR3 protein: CSVALGDIYEQYF; CDR3 DNA: TGCAGCGTGGCACTAGGGGATATCTACGAGCAGTACTTC
J gene: TRBJ2-3; D gene: TRBD2; clone size: NA; V gene: TRBV7-2; CDR3 protein: CASSLVAGGSQRTQYF; CDR3 DNA: TGTGCCAGCAGCTTAGTGGCGGGGGGCAGCCAACGTACGCAGTATTTT
J gene: TRBJ2-2; D gene: NA; clone size: many; V gene: TRBV6-5; CDR3 protein: CASSYGVSGRGTGELFF; CDR3 DNA: TGTGCCAGCAGTTACGGCGTGAGCGGGCGGGGCACCGGGGAGCTGTTTTTT
J gene: TRBJ2-1; D gene: NA; clone size: few; V gene: TRBV15; CDR3 protein: CATSRVPAVYEQFF; CDR3 DNA: TGTGCCACCAGCAGAGTTCCAGCGGTATATGAGCAGTTCTTC
J gene: TRBJ2-7; D gene: NA; clone size: once; V gene: TRBV20-1; CDR3 protein: CSASSQVLYEQYF; CDR3 DNA: TGCAGTGCGTCTTCACAGGTCCTCTACGAGCAGTACTTC
J gene: TRBJ2-2; D gene: TRBD2; clone size: NA; V gene: TRBV4-1; CDR3 protein: CASSQDLRTSGTANTGELFF; CDR3 DNA: TGCGCCAGCAGCCAAGATTTAAGGACTAGCGGGACCGCGAACACCGGGGAGCTGTTTTTT
J gene: TRBJ2-1; D gene: NA; clone size: many; V gene: TRBV11-2; CDR3 protein: CASSYGLLNEQFF; CDR3 DNA: TGTGCCAGCAGCTACGGACTCCTCAATGAGCAGTTCTTC
J gene: TRBJ2-7; D gene: TRBD2; clone size: NA; V gene: TRBV20-1; CDR3 protein: CSAPPGLAGGRPIDEQYF; CDR3 DNA: TGCAGTGCTCCACCGGGACTAGCGGGCGGGAGGCCTATAGACGAGCAGTACTTC
J gene: TRBJ1-4; D gene: NA; clone size: NA; V gene: TRBV4-1; CDR3 protein: CASSQDQRGVVEKLFF; CDR3 DNA: TGCGCCAGCAGCCAAGATCAGCGGGGGGTAGTTGAAAAACTGTTTTTT
J gene: TRBJ2-3; D gene: NA; clone size: many; V gene: TRBV4-3; CDR3 protein: CASSQVLRVADTQYF; CDR3 DNA: TGCGCCAGCAGCCAAGTCCTCAGGGTCGCGGATACGCAGTATTTT
J gene: TRBJ1-3; D gene: NA; clone size: NA; V gene: TRBV5-6; CDR3 protein: CASSLDGGRNTIYF; CDR3 DNA: TGTGCCAGCAGCTTGGACGGCGGAAGAAACACCATATATTTT
J gene: TRBJ1-2; D gene: NA; clone size: many; V gene: TRBV12-3/TRBV12-4; CDR3 protein: CASSPPARGRGYGYTF; CDR3 DNA: TGTGCCAGCAGTCCCCCCGCTCGGGGGCGAGGCTATGGCTACACCTTC
J gene: TRBJ1-6; D gene: NA; clone size: few; V gene: TRBV5-6; CDR3 protein: CASSLETESNNSPLHF; CDR3 DNA: TGTGCCAGCAGCTTGGAAACAGAAAGTAATAATTCACCCCTCCACTTT
J gene: TRBJ2-7; D gene: NA; clone size: many; V gene: TRBV2; CDR3 protein: CASVLQGGYEQYF; CDR3 DNA: TGTGCCAGCGTCCTACAAGGTGGCTACGAGCAGTACTTC